The 10 T cell receptor beta chains presented below share a single source sample, sequenced in a study of cytomegalovirus exposure and HLA in healthy donors. Amplification used 60 Vbeta primers and 13 Jbeta primers. The repertoire was sequenced with immunoSEQ multiplex PCR; TCRdb's copy has only in-frame clones and lacks some. The sample holds 170,000 or so clones; 65% to 85% are singletons and the top ten take about 3.4%. Sequenced sample: PBMCs. These receptors originate from a woman aged 50 to 65 in good health and CMV-seropositive.

The V and J genes are TRBV7-6 and TRBJ2-1, with 9 positions matching TRBD2. The CDR3 runs to 15 residues. J was trimmed by 0 bases and V by 3 bases; bases with no gene match: 0. The germline gives CDR1 SGHVS, CDR2 FNYEAQ. CDR3 in DNA: TGTGCCAGCAGCTTTAGCGGGAGCTCCTACAATGAGCAGTTCTTC. It encodes CASSFSGSSYNEQFF.

The V and J genes are TRBV7-9 and TRBJ1-5; 10 nucleotides line up with TRBD1. Per the germline V gene, CDR1 is SEHNR and CDR2 is FQNEAQ (reference sequence). The CDR3 is made up of 15 amino acids. V trimming: 1 base; J trimming: 5 bases; junction bases outside the gene matches: 2. This CDR3 reads CASSLGGTGDQPQHF. In DNA, the CDR3 is TGTGCCAGCAGCTTAGGGGGGACAGGGGATCAGCCCCAGCATTTT.

The gene calls are TRBV28 and TRBJ1-1, with D perhaps matching TRBD1 (5 bases). CDR1 is MDHEN, CDR2 SYDVKM, per germline. Trimming took 6 bases from V and 8 from J, leaving 10 bases between them. The CDR3 length is 11 residues. In DNA form, the CDR3 reads TGTGCCAGCAGGTGGAGGGGAGAAGCTTTCTTT. Its translation: CASRWRGEAFF.

There are a few counts of this clone. This chain uses TRBV7-9 with TRBJ1-1; 9 positions match TRBD1. The length of the CDR3 is 14 residues. J was trimmed by 4 bases and V by 5 bases; bases with no gene match: 5. CDR1 and CDR2 from the germline V gene are SEHNR and FQNEAQ (reference sequence). The CDR3 DNA follows: TGTGCCAGCAGCCAAGGGACAGGGCCCACTGAAGCTTTCTTT. This sequence encodes CASSQGTGPTEAFF.

The rearrangement uses TRBV30 and TRBJ2-3, with 7 bases matching TRBD1. CDR1 and CDR2 from the germline V gene are GTSNPN and SVGIG (reference sequence). J gave up 4 bases and V 2 bases, and 3 bases lay outside the gene matches. The CDR3 totals 13 residues. The CDR3 sequence: CAWSSTGADTQYF. The CDR3 DNA reads as TGTGCCTGGAGTTCCACAGGGGCAGATACGCAGTATTTT.

V gene TRBV18 combines with J gene TRBJ2-1; 9 nucleotides line up with TRBD1. The germline gives CDR1 KGHSH, CDR2 LQKENI. CDR3 size: 16 residues. Trimming removed 4 bases from V and 7 bases from J; junction bases left unmatched: 11. CDR3 region: CASSQTGTGKMNEQFF. In DNA, the CDR3 is TGTGCCAGCTCACAAACCGGGACAGGGAAAATGAATGAGCAGTTCTTC.

V usage is TRBV6-5 and J usage is TRBJ1-2; 9 nucleotides match TRBD1. Germline CDR1 is MNHEY and CDR2 is SVGAGI. The CDR3 is made up of 12 amino acids. The V gene end was trimmed by 6 bases and the J gene end by 8 bases; junction bases not matched to a gene: 4. The CDR3 protein is CASSRTGEGYTF. Written as DNA, the CDR3 is TGTGCCAGCAGCCGGACAGGGGAGGGCTACACCTTC.

The V and J genes are TRBV15 and TRBJ2-3; D is uncertain. The germline V and J ends were trimmed by 1 base and 4 bases, with 18 bases remaining between them. The CDR3 contains 17 residues. Germline lookup yields CDR1 LNHNV and CDR2 YYDKDF (reference sequence). CDR3 region: CATSRVDLGSFPDTQYF. CDR3 DNA sequence: TGTGCCACCAGCAGAGTTGACCTCGGGTCCTTCCCAGATACGCAGTATTTT.

The chain has TRBV29-1 and TRBJ2-3; 13 nucleotides match TRBD2. J lost 0 bases, V lost 4 bases, and 4 bases had no gene match. CDR1 is SQVTM and CDR2 is ANQGSEA in the germline V gene. This CDR3 spans 16 amino acids. This CDR3 reads CSVALTSGRSTDTQYF. CDR3 bases: TGCAGCGTTGCCCTGACTAGCGGGAGGAGCACAGATACGCAGTATTTT.

This clone showed up just a few times. In nucleotides, the CDR3 is TGTGCCAGTAGTCTCCGATCAGGGGTAGCTGAAGCTTTCTTT. This codes for CASSLRSGVAEAFF. The chain is built from TRBV19 and TRBJ1-1; D may be TRBD1 (6 bases). The germline V gene encodes CDR1 LNHDA and CDR2 SQIVND (reference sequence). The V gene lost 5 bases and the J gene lost 6 bases, with 16 bases spanning the gap. The CDR3 spans 14 residues.